The sequence of this T cell receptor beta chain was determined in a study of cytomegalovirus exposure and HLA in healthy donors. The data were produced by immunoSEQ multiplex PCR, yet TCRdb's version contains in-frame clones alone and is incomplete. The repertoire consists of about 200,000 clones, with 80% to 90% occurring once and the leading ten covering roughly 12%. The CDR3 consists of 15 residues. Germline V gene data show CDR1 as MNHEY and CDR2 as SMNVEV (reference sequence). V gave up 5 bases and J gave up 1 base, with 11 bases separating them. The receptor's source is a woman in her 30s in good health and CMV-seropositive. Sequencing used PBMCs. V usage is TRBV27 and J usage is TRBJ2-2; no firm D call. CDR3 DNA sequence: TGTGCCAGCAGTCCAAAACAACAGAACACCGGGGAGCTGTTTTTT. Encoded protein: CASSPKQQNTGELFF.